This T cell receptor (beta chain) is drawn from a study of Graves' ophthalmopathy and Graves' hyperthyroidism. Deletions cut 4 bases from V and 3 bases from J, with 16 bases between. The CDR3 length is 15 residues. Germline assignment: CDR1 SGHVS and CDR2 FQNEAQ. CDR3 regions of TCR beta were amplified from RNA transcripts. The workflow started with a first-round RT-PCR run with HTBI primers and then moved on to a second-round multiplex PCR. MiXCR, run by TCRdb on the multiplex PCR reads, gives a single entry per CDR3 protein. In the table there are over a million distinct CDR3 sequences, approximately 35% of which are singletons. This clonotype appeared a few times. Its antigen is as yet unknown. Study-level findings and limits: Among expanded thyroid clonotypes above 0.001 frequency, most also occurred in blood.

This sequence joins TRBV7-8 and TRBJ2-7, with D possibly TRBD1 on 6 matching bases. The sample consisted of peripheral blood or thyroid tissue (not recorded which). The TCR sequence derives from an adult man with Graves' hyperthyroidism. The CDR3 DNA reads TGTGCCAGCAGCTCCAACCGACAGGATATCTACGAGCAGTACTTC. The encoded protein is CASSSNRQDIYEQYF.